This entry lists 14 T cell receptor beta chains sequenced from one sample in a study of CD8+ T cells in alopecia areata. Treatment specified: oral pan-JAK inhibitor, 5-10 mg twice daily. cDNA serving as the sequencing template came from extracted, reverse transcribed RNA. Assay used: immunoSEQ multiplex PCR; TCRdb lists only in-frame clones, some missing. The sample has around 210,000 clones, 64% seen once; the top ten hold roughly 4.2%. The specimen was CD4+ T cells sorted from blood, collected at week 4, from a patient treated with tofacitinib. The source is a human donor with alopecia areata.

CDR3 residues: CASSQSRGGADQPQHF. The CDR3 nucleotides read TGCGCCAGCAGTCAATCGAGGGGGGGCGCAGATCAGCCCCAGCATTTT. J is TRBJ1-5 and V is TRBV23-1; perhaps TRBD1 as D (6 bases). TRBV23-1 is given ORF status, its function remaining uncertain. The CDR3 length is 16 residues. The V and J ends lost 0 bases and 5 bases respectively, with 14 bases between them.

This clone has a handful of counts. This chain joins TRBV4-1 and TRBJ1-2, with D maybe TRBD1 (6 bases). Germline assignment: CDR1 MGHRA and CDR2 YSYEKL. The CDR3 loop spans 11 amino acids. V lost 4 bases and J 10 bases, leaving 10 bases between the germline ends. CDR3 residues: CASSRDRNYTF. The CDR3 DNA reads TGCGCCAGCAGCCGAGACAGGAACTACACCTTC.

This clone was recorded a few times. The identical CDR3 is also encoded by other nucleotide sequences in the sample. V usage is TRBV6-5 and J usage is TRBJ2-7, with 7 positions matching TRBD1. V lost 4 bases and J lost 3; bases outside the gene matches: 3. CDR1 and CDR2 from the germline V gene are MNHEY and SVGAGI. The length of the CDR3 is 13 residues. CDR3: CASSSRDSYEQYF. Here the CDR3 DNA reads TGTGCCAGCAGTTCTCGGGACAGCTACGAGCAGTACTTC.

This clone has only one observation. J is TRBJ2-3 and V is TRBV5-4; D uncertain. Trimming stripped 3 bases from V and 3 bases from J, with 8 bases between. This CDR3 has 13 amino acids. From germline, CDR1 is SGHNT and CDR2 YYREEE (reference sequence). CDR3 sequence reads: CASSSWSTDTQYF. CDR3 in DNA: TGTGCCAGCAGCTCCTGGTCAACAGATACGCAGTATTTT.

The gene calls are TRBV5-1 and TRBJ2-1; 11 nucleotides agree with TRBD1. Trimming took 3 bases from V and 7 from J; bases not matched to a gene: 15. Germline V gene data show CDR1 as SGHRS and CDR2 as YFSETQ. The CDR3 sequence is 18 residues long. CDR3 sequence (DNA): TGCGCCAGCAGCTCGGTGGGTGCCAGGACAGGGGGCAGGAATGAGCAGTTCTTC. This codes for CASSSVGARTGGRNEQFF.

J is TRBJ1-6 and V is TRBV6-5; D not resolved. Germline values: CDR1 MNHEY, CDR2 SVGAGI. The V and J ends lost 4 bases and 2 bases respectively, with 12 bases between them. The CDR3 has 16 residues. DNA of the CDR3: TGTGCCAGCAGTTCCCCCCGGCAGGCCTATAATTCACCCCTCCACTTT. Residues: CASSSPRQAYNSPLHF.

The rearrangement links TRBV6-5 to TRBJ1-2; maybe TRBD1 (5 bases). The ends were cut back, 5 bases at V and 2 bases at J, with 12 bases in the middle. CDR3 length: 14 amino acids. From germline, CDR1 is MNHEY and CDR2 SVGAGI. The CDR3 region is CASSQQAQNYGYTF. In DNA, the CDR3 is TGTGCCAGCAGTCAACAGGCCCAGAACTATGGCTACACCTTC.

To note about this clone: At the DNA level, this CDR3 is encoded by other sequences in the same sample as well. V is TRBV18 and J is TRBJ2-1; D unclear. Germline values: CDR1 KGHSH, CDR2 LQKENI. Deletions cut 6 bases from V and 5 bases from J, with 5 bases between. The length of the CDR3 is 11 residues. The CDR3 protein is CASSPDNEQFF. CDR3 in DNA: TGTGCCAGCTCCCCAGACAATGAGCAGTTCTTC. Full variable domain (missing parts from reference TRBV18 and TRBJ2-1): NAGVMQNPRHLVRRRGQEARLRCSPMKGHSHVYWYRQLPEEGLKFMVYLQKENIIDESGMPKERFSAEFPKEGPSILRIQQVVRGDSAAYFCASSPDNEQFFGPGTRLTVL.

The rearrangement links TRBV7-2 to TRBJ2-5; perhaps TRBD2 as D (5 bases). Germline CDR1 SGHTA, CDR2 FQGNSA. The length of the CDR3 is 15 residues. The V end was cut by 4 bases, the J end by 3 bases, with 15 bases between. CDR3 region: CASSSGNGGKETQYF. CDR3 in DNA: TGTGCCAGCAGCTCCGGTAACGGAGGCAAAGAGACCCAGTACTTC. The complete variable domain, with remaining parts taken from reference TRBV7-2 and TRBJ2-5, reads GAGVSQSPSNKVTEKGKDVELRCDPISGHTALYWYRQSLGQGLEFLIYFQGNSAPDKSGLPSDRFSAERTGGSVSTLTIQRTQQEDSAVYLCASSSGNGGKETQYFGPGTRLLVL.

CDR3: CATMGQGNEQYF. The CDR3 coding sequence is TGTGCCACTATGGGACAGGGGAACGAGCAGTACTTC. The chain uses TRBV6-5 and TRBJ2-7; 10 bases are a match to TRBD1. Trimming took 10 bases from V and 5 from J; bases not matched to a gene: 5. CDR1 is MNHEY and CDR2 is SVGAGI in the germline V gene. CDR3 length: 12 amino acids.

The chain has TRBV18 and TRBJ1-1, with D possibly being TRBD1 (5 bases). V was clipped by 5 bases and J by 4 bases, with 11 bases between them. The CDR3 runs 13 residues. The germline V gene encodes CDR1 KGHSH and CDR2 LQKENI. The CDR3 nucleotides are TGTGCCAGCTCAGCGGGGGAGGCCACTGAAGCTTTCTTT. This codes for CASSAGEATEAFF.

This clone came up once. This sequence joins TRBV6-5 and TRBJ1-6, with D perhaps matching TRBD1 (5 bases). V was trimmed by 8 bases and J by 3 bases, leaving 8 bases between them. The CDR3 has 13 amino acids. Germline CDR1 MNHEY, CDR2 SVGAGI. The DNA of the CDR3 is TGTGCCAGCCGACAGTTCTATAATTCACCCCTCCACTTT. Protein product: CASRQFYNSPLHF.

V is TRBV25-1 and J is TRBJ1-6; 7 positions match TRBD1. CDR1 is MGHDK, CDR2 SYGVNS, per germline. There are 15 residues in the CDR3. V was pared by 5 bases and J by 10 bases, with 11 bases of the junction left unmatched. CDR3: CASSMEGQIISPLHF. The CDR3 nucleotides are TGTGCCAGCAGTATGGAGGGACAGATTATATCACCCCTCCACTTT.

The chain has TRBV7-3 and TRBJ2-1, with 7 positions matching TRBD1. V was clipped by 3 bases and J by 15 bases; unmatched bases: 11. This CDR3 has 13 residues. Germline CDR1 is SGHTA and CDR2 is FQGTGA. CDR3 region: CASSLGADRFMFF. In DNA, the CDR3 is TGTGCCAGCAGCTTGGGCGCGGACAGGTTTATGTTCTTC. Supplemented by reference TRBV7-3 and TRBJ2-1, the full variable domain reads GAGVSQTPSNKVTEKGKYVELRCDPISGHTALYWYRQSLGQGPEFLIYFQGTGAADDSGLPNDRFFAVRPEGSVSTLKIQRTERGDSAVYLCASSLGADRFMFFGPGTRLTVL.